The 22 T cell receptor beta chains below were found in one sample sequenced in a study of T cell repertoires in cytomegalovirus infection. Their specific antigens are unknown. TCRdb reprocessed the reads with MiXCR, giving one entry per CDR3 protein. Of about 890,000 distinct CDR3 sequences detected, 31% appear once; the ten largest clones hold 13%. The input for sequencing was cultured CD8+ T cells from PBMCs, taken from culture after CMV antigen stimulation. The receptor source for this set is a human donor in good health (CMV status not recorded). Some clones in this sample may be carry-over from other donors' samples.

The chain links TRBV28 to TRBJ2-1; no firm D call. Germline values: CDR1 MDHEN, CDR2 SYDVKM. V was pared by 6 bases and J by 7 bases, with 16 bases between. CDR3 size: 14 residues. The CDR3 loop reads CASSTSTAINEQFF. The CDR3 DNA reads TGTGCCAGCAGCACCAGTACGGCGATAAATGAGCAGTTCTTC.

This clonotype was counted between two and nine times. The chain carries TRBV2 and TRBJ2-7; D may be TRBD2 (5 bases). The CDR3 spans 13 residues. In germline, CDR1 is SNHLY, CDR2 FYNNEI. With 7 bases removed from V and 4 bases from J, the gap between germline ends came to 14 bases. The CDR3 sequence is CASMDSIVYEQYF. For the CDR3, the DNA is TGTGCCAGCATGGACTCCATCGTATACGAGCAGTACTTC.

The chain links TRBV7-2 to TRBJ2-7; no firm D call. CDR1 and CDR2 (germline): SGHTA, FQGNSA. CDR3 length: 13 residues. DNA of the CDR3: TGTGCGTTAAGGCACCCAAGCTCCTACGAGCAGTACGTC. This codes for CALRHPSSYEQYV.

This clonotype is a singleton in its sample. J is TRBJ2-2 and V is TRBV5-4; TRBD1 aligns across 7 bases. Germline CDR1 is SGHNT and CDR2 is YYREEE (reference sequence). The CDR3 length is 14 residues. The ends lost 4 bases at V and 6 bases at J; junction bases unmatched: 6. The CDR3 protein is CASSPGGISGELFF. Written as DNA, the CDR3 is TGTGCCAGCAGCCCAGGGGGAATCTCCGGGGAGCTGTTTTTT.

The CDR3 DNA reads as TGTGCCAGCAGCTCGGGACAGGGGGCTGGAAAGACCCAGTACTTC. Translated, it gives CASSSGQGAGKTQYF. V usage is TRBV5-6 and J usage is TRBJ2-5; 12 bases align to TRBD1. Germline V CDR1 and CDR2: SGHDT, YYEEEE. There are 15 residues in the CDR3. The ends lost 3 bases at V and 6 bases at J; junction bases unmatched: 6.

This clonotype was found a few times. The V and J genes are TRBV7-9 and TRBJ1-1; no clear D. This CDR3 has 14 amino acids. V lost 5 bases, J lost 2 bases, and 12 bases lay in between. Germline lookup yields CDR1 SEHNR and CDR2 FQNEAQ (reference sequence). The CDR3 coding sequence is TGTGCCAGCAGCGGACCGTGGGTAAACACTGAAGCTTTCTTT. It yields the protein CASSGPWVNTEAFF.

This clonotype was observed a single time. The rearrangement joins TRBV20-1 to TRBJ2-2, with a weak D call TRBD2 (5 bases). The CDR3 covers 13 residues. CDR1 and CDR2 (germline): DFQATT, SNEGSKA (reference sequence). CDR3 loop: CTSRGRDTGELFF. DNA of the CDR3: TGCACAAGCCGAGGGCGGGACACCGGGGAGCTGTTTTTT.

J is TRBJ1-6 and V is TRBV27, with unresolved D. The CDR3 is 17 amino acids. V was shortened by 0 bases and J by 0 bases, with 9 bases between the two germline ends. Germline V gene data show CDR1 as MNHEY and CDR2 as SMNVEV (reference sequence). CDR3 sequence reads: CASSLSSYSSYNSPLHF. The CDR3 DNA follows: TGTGCCAGCAGTTTATCCAGCTATAGCTCCTATAATTCACCCCTCCACTTT.

For the CDR3, the DNA is TGTGCCAGTAGTATTGGACGGGCGGCTGACCAGTACTTC. This sequence encodes CASSIGRAADQYF. The chain carries TRBV19 and TRBJ2-5; D not resolved. Trimming shortened V by 3 bases and J by 10 bases, and 15 bases separated the two germline ends. The CDR3 loop spans 13 amino acids. Per the germline V gene, CDR1 is LNHDA and CDR2 is SQIVND (reference sequence). The full variable domain, its missing parts supplied by reference TRBV19 and TRBJ2-5, is DGGITQSPKYLFRKEGQNVTLSCEQNLNHDAMYWYRQDPGQGLRLIYYSQIVNDFQKGDIAEGYSVSREKKESFPLTVTSAQKNPTAFYLCASSIGRAADQYFGPGTRLLVL.

This clonotype has more than one count but fewer than ten. V is TRBV4-2 and J is TRBJ1-2; a possible D gene is TRBD1 (5 bases). This CDR3 region has 14 residues. Trimming shortened V by 4 bases and J by 2 bases, and 11 bases separated the two germline ends. Germline V CDR1 and CDR2: LGHNA, YNFKEQ. The CDR3 loop is CASSPGTDNYGYTF. The CDR3 bases are TGTGCCAGCAGCCCCGGGACCGACAACTATGGCTACACCTTC.

The V call is TRBV27, the J call TRBJ2-2; the D gene is possibly TRBD1 (5 bases). Trimming shortened V by 3 bases and J by 1 base, and 9 bases separated the two germline ends. The CDR3 has 15 amino acids. The germline CDR1 and CDR2 sequences are MNHEY and SMNVEV (reference sequence). For the CDR3, the DNA is TGTGCCAGCAGTTTTTCAGGGCAGAACACCGGGGAGCTGTTTTTT. It yields the protein CASSFSGQNTGELFF.

V is TRBV3-1 and J is TRBJ1-2; 9 nucleotides match TRBD1. The junction had 9 bases not matched to a gene; V was cut back by 5 bases and J by 8 bases. The CDR3 has 14 residues. The germline CDR1 and CDR2 sequences are LGHDT and YNNKEL (reference sequence). CDR3 in amino acids: CASSSAGTGRGYTF. CDR3 sequence (DNA): TGTGCCAGCAGCTCTGCCGGGACAGGGAGGGGCTACACCTTC.

The V gene is TRBV7-3, the J gene TRBJ2-2, with 8 bases aligning to TRBD2. The CDR3 is 16 amino acids. CDR1 is SGHTA and CDR2 is FQGTGA in the germline V gene. V shed 1 base and J 5 bases; nucleotides not matched to a gene: 6. The CDR3 DNA reads TGTGCCAGCAGCTTAAACGGGGGGGCCCGTACCGGGGAGCTGTTTTTT. Amino acids: CASSLNGGARTGELFF.

This chain uses TRBV9 with TRBJ2-3; 9 bases map to TRBD1. Germline-derived CDR1 and CDR2 are SGDLS and YYNGEE. This CDR3 comprises 16 residues. V lost 4 bases, J lost 3 bases, and 9 bases stayed unmatched. The chain's CDR3 is CASSYNRDRETDTQYF. The CDR3 nucleotides are TGTGCCAGCAGCTACAATAGGGACAGGGAAACAGATACGCAGTATTTT.

Only a few counts were recorded for this clonotype. The rearrangement links TRBV7-9 to TRBJ2-1, with 9 bases aligning to TRBD2. The germline V gene has CDR1 SEHNR and CDR2 FQNEAQ (reference sequence). This CDR3 comprises 16 residues. J lost 5 bases, V lost 5 bases, and 10 bases had no gene match. CDR3 bases: TGTGCCAGCAGCCCAGGGGTAGCGGGGGTGGACAATGAGCAGTTCTTC. Translation: CASSPGVAGVDNEQFF.

Worth noting for this clonotype: At one boundary the junction diverges from the germline segment, which might be a read error. This sequence joins TRBV6-6 and TRBJ1-5; D not certain. The CDR3 runs 18 residues. The germline gives CDR1 MNHNY, CDR2 SVGAGI (reference sequence). DNA for the CDR3: TGTGCCAACAGTGGACGGACGGGTGGGGTTTATAGCAATCAGCCCCAGCATTTT. This sequence encodes CANSGRTGGVYSNQPQHF.

This clonotype was counted ten times or more. This chain connects TRBV12-3 or TRBV12-4 to TRBJ2-3; 10 bases are shared with TRBD2. This CDR3 region has 15 residues. Trimming cost V 5 bases and J 2 bases; bases outside gene matches: 4. The CDR3 sequence is CASSTSGANTDTQYF. CDR3 bases: TGTGCCAGCAGTACTAGCGGGGCCAACACAGATACGCAGTATTTT.

V is TRBV4-1 and J is TRBJ2-1; 8 nucleotides agree with TRBD1. Per germline, CDR1 MGHRA and CDR2 YSYEKL. CDR3 length: 15 amino acids. With V trimmed by 5 bases and J by 5 bases, 8 bases remained unmatched. CDR3 in amino acids: CASSWGQDLNNEQFF. The CDR3 DNA reads as TGCGCCAGCAGCTGGGGACAGGACTTAAACAATGAGCAGTTCTTC.

This clonotype was seen more than once but under ten times. This sequence joins TRBV5-6 and TRBJ1-1; perhaps TRBD1 as D (5 bases). V lost 1 base and J lost 4, with 17 bases in between. Germline loops: CDR1 SGHDT, CDR2 YYEEEE. The CDR3 is 16 residues long. CDR3: CASSLIRGHPPTEAFF. The CDR3 DNA is TGTGCCAGCAGCTTGATCCGGGGCCACCCCCCCACTGAAGCTTTCTTT.

At least ten counts were recorded for this clonotype. J is TRBJ2-7 and V is TRBV6-1; 8 bases align to TRBD1. The CDR3 extends over 15 amino acids. V lost 2 bases, J lost 3 bases, and 6 bases stayed unmatched. CDR1 is MNHNS, CDR2 SASEGT, per germline. For the CDR3, the DNA is TGTGCCAGCAGTGAACACGAGACAGGGGTCTACGAGCAGTACGTC. Residues: CASSEHETGVYEQYV.

The V call is TRBV28, the J call TRBJ1-4; no definite D call. The V end was cut by 3 bases, the J end by 0 bases, with 11 bases between. Per germline, CDR1 MDHEN and CDR2 SYDVKM. The CDR3 extends over 16 amino acids. CDR3 DNA sequence: TGTGCCAGCAGTTTCGAAGATCCCGCAACTAATGAAAAACTGTTTTTT. Translating it yields CASSFEDPATNEKLFF.

The chain has TRBV27 and TRBJ2-5; D is unresolved. Trimming cost V 4 bases and J 0 bases, with 15 bases left between them. Germline CDR1 and CDR2: MNHEY and SMNVEV (reference sequence). This CDR3 is 16 amino acids long. CDR3 nucleotide sequence: TGTGCCAGCAGTTCCCTAGGAGACCTGTACCAAGAGACCCAGTACTTC. Its protein product is CASSSLGDLYQETQYF.